These T cell receptor beta chains were read from a single sample in a study of beta chain features in type 1 diabetes. Method: immunoSEQ multiplex PCR; TCRdb's copy keeps in-frame clones and lacks some. The sample yields more than 350,000 clones, about 10% seen once. The specimen was naive CD4+ T cells from blood. These receptors came from a woman aged 18-35 years in good health. CDR3s include the opening cysteine and the closing phenylalanine or tryptophan.

j_call v_call cdr3_aa
TRBJ2-2 TRBV7-2 CASRSGGSNTGELFF
TRBJ2-3 TRBV11-3 CASSHGPGSTDTQYF
TRBJ2-3 TRBV7-2 CASSLGGADTQYF
TRBJ2-5 TRBV27 CASSIPGLAGRQETQYF
TRBJ1-2 TRBV2 CANRQGSSYGYTF
TRBJ2-5 TRBV12-5 CASGSLSGYQETQYF
TRBJ2-1 TRBV30 CAWSGRVGTSVIKSSYNEQFF
TRBJ2-5 TRBV7-2 CASSLGTGGIQTQYF
TRBJ2-6 TRBV9 CASSPGGSGANVLTF
TRBJ1-5 TRBV4-3 CASSQDQYRAGPQHF
TRBJ1-4 TRBV5-4 CASSSQATNEKLFF
TRBJ1-5 TRBV27 CASSLIGQPQHF
TRBJ2-1 TRBV2 CASSPVRGSYNEQFF
TRBJ1-5 TRBV7-9 CASSPARGQHQPQHF
TRBJ2-2 TRBV14 CASSQVVQNTGELFF
TRBJ1-6 TRBV7-9 CASSFSTDSNSPLHF
TRBJ1-5 TRBV6-6 CASTDSLGLQPQHF
TRBJ2-1 TRBV7-2 CASSLAMGTGTNEQFF